The 20 T cell receptor beta chains given below trace back to one sample, sequenced in a study of tumor-infiltrating lymphocytes in oesophageal squamous cell carcinoma. Via MiXCR, TCRdb re-called the PCR reads, giving one row per CDR3 protein. The sample holds 2,500 to 3,000 distinct CDR3 sequences, 14% to 15% seen once. Sample: esophageal tumor tissue. These receptors originate from a male donor with esophageal squamous cell carcinoma.

In this sample, this clonotype is medium-sized (0.01 to 0.1%). The V call is TRBV7-6, the J call TRBJ2-3; D is possibly TRBD1 or TRBD2 (5 bases each). Germline loops: CDR1 SGHVS, CDR2 FNYEAQ. This CDR3 comprises 16 residues. Trimming took off 5 bases at V and 4 bases at J, with 19 bases between the two ends. As DNA, the CDR3 is TGTGCCAGCAGCACACACGCCCGGGGACCATCAGATACGCAGTATTTT. Its protein product is CASSTHARGPSDTQYF.

The count of this clonotype is one. An end of the junction differs from the germline gene, which may be a read error. V gene TRBV11-1 combines with J gene TRBJ2-6; TRBD2 matches 10 bases. The germline CDR1 and CDR2 sequences are SGHAT and FQDESV (reference sequence). The CDR3 loop spans 16 amino acids. In DNA, the CDR3 is TGTGCCAGCAGCCCTCCTAGCGGGGGAAGCACCGGGGAGCTGTACTTC. Its translation is CASSPPSGGSTGELYF. Supplemented by reference TRBV11-1 and TRBJ2-6, the full variable domain reads EAEVAQSPRYKITEKSQAVAFWCDPISGHATLYWYRQILGQGPELLVQFQDESVVDDSQLPKDRFSAERLKGVDSTLKIQPAELGDSAMYLCASSPPSGGSTGELYFGAGSRLTVL.

In its sample, this clonotype is medium-sized. V and J are TRBV12-3 or TRBV12-4 and TRBJ2-6, with 7 bases aligning to TRBD1. This CDR3 is 17 amino acids long. V lost 5 bases, J lost 2 bases, and 9 bases stayed unmatched. This CDR3 reads CASSTSLGGPGANVLTF. The CDR3 DNA is TGTGCCAGCAGTACCTCTTTAGGGGGCCCTGGGGCCAACGTCCTGACTTTC.

This clonotype is medium-sized (0.01 to 0.1%). One end of the junction does not line up with germline, which may come from a read error. This chain joins TRBV7-9 and TRBJ1-6, with D uncertain. CDR1 and CDR2 from the germline V gene are SEHNR and FQNEAQ (reference sequence). The CDR3 spans 17 residues. This chain's CDR3 is CASSSTARSSYNSPLHF. The CDR3 bases are TGTGCCAGCAGCTCTACGGCCCGGAGCTCCTATAATTCACCCCTCCACTTC.

This clonotype was counted many times. The gene calls are TRBV5-1 and TRBJ2-1; D is possibly TRBD1 (6 bases). Trimming took off 2 bases at V and 6 bases at J, with 6 bases between the two ends. Per the germline V gene, CDR1 is SGHRS and CDR2 is YFSETQ. This CDR3 is 12 amino acids long. The CDR3: CASSLQGNEQFF. The CDR3 nucleotides are TGCGCCAGCAGCTTACAGGGCAATGAGCAGTTCTTC.

This clonotype is classed as medium-sized. The chain links TRBV10-1 to TRBJ2-6; TRBD1 might be the D (6 bases). Per germline, CDR1 WNHNN and CDR2 SYGVQD (reference sequence). V was shortened by 3 bases and J by 4 bases, with 13 bases between the two germline ends. The CDR3 runs to 16 residues. In DNA, the CDR3 is TGCGCCAGCAGTGAAGGTGTGGGGGCCGGGGCCAACGTCCTGACTTTC. As protein: CASSEGVGAGANVLTF.

This clonotype occurred many times. This chain connects TRBV19 to TRBJ2-1, with D possibly being TRBD1 (5 bases). The J call may be faulty, since TRBJ2-7 better matches the DNA end. The CDR3 spans 14 residues. Germline V lookup: CDR1 LNHDA, CDR2 SQIVND (reference sequence). As DNA, the CDR3 is TGTGCCAGTAGTCACAGGTCGTTCTCCTACGAGCAGTACTTC. Translation gives CASSHRSFSYEQYF.

This clonotype was picked up many times. The chain carries TRBV5-6 and TRBJ2-4; possibly TRBD1 or TRBD2 for D (5 bases each). The closer fit of TRBJ2-7 to the DNA end suggests the J call may be wrong. The length of the CDR3 is 17 residues. The germline V gene has CDR1 SGHDT and CDR2 YYEEEE. CDR3 coding DNA: TGTGCCAGCAGCTTGGCGGGGATGCGGCAGGGTAGGTACGAGCAGTACTTC. This sequence encodes CASSLAGMRQGRYEQYF.

A remark on this clonotype: A much more abundant neighbour one base away suggests this may be a read error. The chain couples TRBV14 to TRBJ2-5, with 7 bases aligning to TRBD2. The DNA end is more similar to TRBJ2-1, so the J call may be wrong. Germline V gene sequence: CDR1 SGHDN, CDR2 FVKESK. This CDR3 spans 11 amino acids. The CDR3 region has the DNA TGTGCCAGCAGTTGGGGGGGGGAGCAGTTCTTC. Translation gives CASSWGGEQFF.

This clonotype was seen a few times. This sequence may be a read error, since a much larger clone differs from it by one base. The chain recombines TRBV19 with TRBJ2-1; D unclear. Germline CDR1 is LNHDA and CDR2 is SQIVND (reference sequence). The CDR3 sequence is 12 residues long. V gave up 3 bases and J gave up 10 bases, with 10 bases separating them. The CDR3: CASSILGNEQFF. CDR3 nucleotides: TGTGCCAGTAGTATTCTGGGAAACGAGCAGTTCTTC.

In this sample, this clonotype turned up many times. The rearrangement joins TRBV5-1 to TRBJ1-4; 7 positions agree with TRBD1. Germline trimming cut 6 bases from V and 5 bases from J; bases unmatched to any gene: 4. CDR1 and CDR2 from the germline V gene are SGHRS and YFSETQ. The CDR3 consists of 13 residues. CDR3 loop: CASKGGLNEKLFF. The CDR3 DNA follows: TGCGCCAGCAAAGGGGGCCTAAATGAAAAACTGTTTTTT.

Remarks on this clonotype: The conserved phenylalanine or tryptophan normally closing the CDR3 is absent here, so this likely arose from a read error. No DNA is shown, since the ends of the CDR3 on it are uncertain; the CDR3 is the one TCRdb lists. J is TRBJ2-4 and V is TRBV24-1; the D call in the table, TRBD2, was not verified against the DNA. The CDR3 spans 11 residues, counting both ends. CDR1 KGHDR and CDR2 SFDVKD come from the germline V gene. CDR3 residues: CATSASAVPNS.

V usage is TRBV19 and J usage is TRBJ1-1; TRBD1 might be the D (6 bases). This CDR3 is built from 16 residues. Trimming removed 5 bases at V and 4 bases at J, with 20 bases between. Looked up from germline, CDR1 is LNHDA and CDR2 is SQIVND (reference sequence). The CDR3 coding sequence is TGTGCCAGTAGTGATCGAGGGGGGGCTTGGACCACTGAAGCTTTCTTT. Its translation is CASSDRGGAWTTEAFF.

This clonotype is labeled as medium-sized. This chain connects TRBV6-1 to TRBJ1-1, with D maybe TRBD1 (6 bases). This CDR3 contains 11 residues. CDR1 is MNHNS and CDR2 is SASEGT in the germline V gene. Trimming stripped 10 bases from V and 4 bases from J, with 10 bases between. CDR3 nucleotide sequence: TGTGCCACAAGGGGGTTCACTGAAGCTTTCTTT. The encoded protein is CATRGFTEAFF.

At least ten counts were recorded for this clonotype. The rearrangement uses TRBV10-3 and TRBJ1-1, with D possibly matching TRBD1 (6 bases). V was shortened by 3 bases and J by 12 bases, with 20 bases between the two germline ends. This CDR3 has 14 amino acids. Germline lookup yields CDR1 ENHRY and CDR2 SYGVKD. The CDR3 reads CAISERGGRQGTFF. The CDR3 region has the DNA TGTGCCATCAGTGAAAGGGGAGGACGCCAGGGGACTTTCTTT.

In its sample, this clonotype was seen a few times. The rearrangement uses TRBV5-4 and TRBJ2-3, with TRBD2 matching 10 bases. Germline values: CDR1 SGHNT, CDR2 YYREEE (reference sequence). The CDR3 length is 15 residues. V shed 3 bases and J 3 bases; nucleotides not matched to a gene: 4. The DNA of the CDR3 is TGTGCCAGCAGCTCAGTAGCGGGGGGTACAGATACGCAGTATTTT. Its protein is CASSSVAGGTDTQYF.

This clonotype was detected ten times or more. The genes are TRBV5-4 and TRBJ2-3; 10 bases line up with TRBD2. The CDR3 consists of 16 residues. The germline CDR1 and CDR2 sequences are SGHNT and YYREEE (reference sequence). Germline trimming cut 1 base from V and 2 bases from J; bases unmatched to any gene: 4. The CDR3 DNA is TGTGCCAGCAGCTTGAGGCTAGCGGGAGCCACAGATACGCAGTATTTT. Amino acids: CASSLRLAGATDTQYF.

By share of the sample, this clonotype is large. The rearrangement joins TRBV7-6 to TRBJ2-7; D remains ambiguous. Trimming stripped 1 base from V and 6 bases from J, with 7 bases between. CDR3 length: 12 residues. Germline lookup yields CDR1 SGHVS and CDR2 FNYEAQ. The CDR3, as DNA: TGTGCCAGCAGCTTAGAAGGTTCCGAGCAGTACTTC. Translated: CASSLEGSEQYF. The variable domain in full, with the rest retrieved from reference TRBV7-6 and TRBJ2-7, is GAGVSQSPRYKVTKRGQDVALRCDPISGHVSLYWYRQALGQGPEFLTYFNYEAQQDKSGLPNDRFSAERPEGSISTLTIQRTEQRDSAMYRCASSLEGSEQYFGPGTRLTVT.

The rearrangement links TRBV10-3 to TRBJ2-1; 9 bases map to TRBD1. The DNA end is a closer match to TRBJ2-7, so the J assignment may be wrong. Germline lookup yields CDR1 ENHRY and CDR2 SYGVKD. The CDR3 covers 15 residues. This chain's CDR3 is CAISEWDRASNEQYF. The CDR3 nucleotides read TGTGCCATCAGTGAGTGGGACAGGGCCTCCAATGAGCAGTACTTC.

By share, this clonotype counts as medium-sized. This rearrangement joins TRBV7-8 to TRBJ1-2; 10 bases are shared with TRBD1. Germline CDR1 is SGHVS and CDR2 is FQNEAQ. V was pared by 5 bases and J by 2 bases, with 8 bases of the junction left unmatched. The CDR3 has 16 residues. In DNA, the CDR3 is TGTGCCAGCAGCCCCCCGGGACAGGGGCTAAACTATGGCTACACCTTC. It yields the protein CASSPPGQGLNYGYTF.